These T cell receptor beta chains were read from a single sample in a study of blood T cell repertoires in COVID-19. Here immunoSEQ multiplex PCR was the method, and the copy in TCRdb shows in-frame clones only, minus some. The sample shows about 150,000 clones, over 60% of them seen only once. Sequenced: peripheral blood. These TCRs come from a woman of 80 years or more with acute or convalescent COVID-19. The CDR3 runs from the conserved cysteine through the conserved F or W. The D gene is left open where the match is weak. Clone size is given for some rows only: seen once, a few or many times, or a class if the clone is expanded.

D gene	V gene	clone size	J gene	CDR3 protein	CDR3 DNA
TRBD2	TRBV7-3	-	TRBJ2-1	CASRSYPGLAGGGGYNEQFF	TGTGCCAGCAGGAGTTATCCGGGACTAGCGGGAGGTGGAGGGTACAATGAGCAGTTCTTC
-	TRBV7-9	few	TRBJ1-6	CASSPTTGSYNSPLHF	TGTGCCAGCAGCCCCACGACAGGCTCCTATAATTCACCCCTCCACTTT
TRBD1	TRBV15	-	TRBJ2-4	CATSSWDRGDRNIQYF	TGTGCCACCAGCAGTTGGGACAGGGGGGATCGGAACATTCAGTACTTC
-	TRBV23-1	-	TRBJ1-6	CASSIRGKICNSPLHF	TGCGCCAGCAGTATTCGGGGGAAAATATGCAATTCACCCCTCCACTTT
-	TRBV19	-	TRBJ1-1	CASSIDDRFEAFF	TGTGCCAGTAGTATAGATGACAGATTTGAAGCTTTCTTT
-	TRBV6-1	once	TRBJ1-5	CASSEARTTGNQPQHF	TGTGCCAGCAGTGAAGCGAGGACAACTGGCAATCAGCCCCAGCATTTT
-	TRBV6-1	few	TRBJ2-1	CASSEEGLPVGDEQFF	TGTGCCAGCAGTGAAGAGGGACTTCCAGTCGGGGATGAGCAGTTCTTC
-	TRBV27	-	TRBJ1-2	CASSPVRGRYGYTF	TGTGCCAGCAGTCCCGTCAGAGGGCGCTATGGCTACACCTTC
TRBD1	TRBV10-1	few	TRBJ2-7	CASSDRTGPKVGEQYF	TGCGCCAGCAGTGACAGGACAGGGCCAAAAGTCGGCGAGCAGTACTTC
TRBD1	TRBV12-3/TRBV12-4	-	TRBJ2-1	CASSFQGVNEQFF	TGTGCCAGCAGTTTCCAGGGGGTGAATGAGCAGTTCTTC
TRBD1	TRBV6-5	-	TRBJ1-5	CASSPGGSGNQPQHF	TGTGCCAGCAGCCCAGGGGGTAGCGGCAATCAGCCCCAGCATTTT
TRBD1	TRBV5-4	-	TRBJ1-2	CASSLDPGTGGLYGYTF	TGTGCCAGCAGCTTGGATCCCGGGACAGGGGGACTCTATGGCTACACCTTC
TRBD2	TRBV18	-	TRBJ2-1	CASSPRVAGVTYNEQFF	TGTGCCAGCTCACCACGGGTAGCGGGAGTCACCTACAATGAGCAGTTCTTC
-	TRBV6-5	-	TRBJ2-5	CASRGAAAGEETQYF	TGTGCCAGCAGGGGGGCAGCGGCCGGGGAAGAGACCCAGTACTTC
TRBD1	TRBV5-5	-	TRBJ1-4	CASSFGDRVPNEKLFF	TGTGCCAGCAGCTTCGGGGACAGGGTCCCTAATGAAAAACTGTTTTTT
TRBD2	TRBV29-1	-	TRBJ2-3	CSVESGRARDTQYF	TGCAGCGTTGAATCCGGGAGGGCCCGGGATACGCAGTATTTT
-	TRBV27	few	TRBJ2-7	CASRPSDYHSYEQYF	TGTGCCAGCAGGCCCTCGGACTACCACTCCTACGAGCAGTACTTC
TRBD1	TRBV7-3	-	TRBJ2-1	CASSPGTGGVYNEQFF	TGTGCCAGCAGCCCAGGGACAGGGGGAGTTTACAATGAGCAGTTCTTC
-	TRBV7-2	-	TRBJ2-1	CASSPNLSEQFF	TGTGCCAGCAGCCCGAACTTGAGTGAGCAGTTCTTC
-	TRBV30	-	TRBJ1-3	CACSGAGNTIYF	TGTGCCTGTTCCGGGGCTGGAAACACCATATATTTT
-	TRBV21-1	-	TRBJ1-4	CASTRGWEKLFF	TGTGCCAGCACCCGAGGGTGGGAAAAACTGTTTTTT
TRBD2	TRBV12-3/TRBV12-4	-	TRBJ2-1	CASSLVTGGQFF	TGTGCCAGCAGTTTAGTTACGGGAGGGCAGTTCTTC
TRBD1	TRBV5-1	few	TRBJ1-5	CASSLTGAELNQPQHF	TGCGCCAGCAGCTTGACAGGGGCTGAACTTAATCAGCCCCAGCATTTT
-	TRBV14	-	TRBJ1-1	CASSQSRGTAMNTEAFF	TGTGCCAGCAGCCAATCGAGGGGGACGGCCATGAACACTGAAGCTTTCTTT
-	TRBV20-1	-	TRBJ1-2	CSASSTPLRGYTF	TGCAGTGCTAGTTCGACCCCCCTGCGGGGCTACACCTTC
TRBD2	TRBV27	once	TRBJ2-3	CASSLGRGVTDTQYF	TGTGCCAGCAGTTTAGGCCGGGGGGTTACAGATACGCAGTATTTT
-	TRBV6-5	-	TRBJ2-5	CASSRQYQETQYF	TGTGCCAGCAGCCGACAGTATCAAGAGACCCAGTACTTC
-	TRBV6-1	few	TRBJ1-5	CASSYNSNQPQHF	TGTGCCAGCAGCTATAATAGCAATCAGCCCCAGCATTTT
-	TRBV11-2	-	TRBJ2-1	CASSLVQSGLWEQFF	TGTGCCAGCAGCTTAGTTCAGTCAGGACTGTGGGAGCAGTTCTTC
TRBD1	TRBV7-6	-	TRBJ2-5	CASSWDRVRETQYF	TGTGCCAGCAGCTGGGACAGGGTACGGGAGACCCAGTACTTC
TRBD2	TRBV4-1	-	TRBJ2-1	CASSRGGLANNEQFF	TGCGCCAGCAGCCGAGGGGGACTAGCGAACAATGAGCAGTTCTTC
TRBD2	TRBV7-3	-	TRBJ2-3	CASSPGTSGGFTDTQYF	TGTGCCAGCAGCCCCGGGACTAGCGGGGGGTTCACAGATACGCAGTATTTT
-	TRBV4-1	-	TRBJ1-2	CASSQDTQGSFGGYTF	TGCGCCAGCAGCCAAGATACGCAGGGCAGCTTTGGCGGCTACACCTTC
TRBD1	TRBV4-2	-	TRBJ2-7	CASSQGGTGYEQYF	TGTGCCAGCAGCCAAGGGGGGACAGGGTACGAGCAGTACTTC
-	TRBV14	-	TRBJ1-4	CASSQGGRGEKLFF	TGTGCCAGCAGCCAAGGTGGGCGTGGTGAAAAACTGTTTTTT
-	TRBV19	-	TRBJ1-2	CASSIWGEETNYGYTF	TGTGCCAGTAGTATCTGGGGGGAGGAGACGAACTATGGCTACACCTTC
-	TRBV2	-	TRBJ1-2	CASSGIRGPTGGYTF	TGTGCCAGCAGTGGGATAAGGGGTCCAACTGGCGGCTACACCTTC
-	TRBV30	few	TRBJ2-1	CASRGAGSRGEQFF	TGTGCCTCGAGGGGGGCAGGGTCACGGGGTGAGCAGTTCTTC
-	TRBV2	once	TRBJ2-1	CASSEDLYNEQFF	TGTGCCAGCAGTGAGGACTTATACAATGAGCAGTTCTTC
-	TRBV7-3	-	TRBJ2-2	CASSLMAPFGELFF	TGTGCCAGCAGCTTAATGGCTCCATTCGGGGAGCTGTTTTTT
-	TRBV18	-	TRBJ1-6	CASSPSISGRNSPLHF	TGTGCCAGCTCACCATCGATCTCGGGTCGGAATTCACCCCTCCACTTT
-	TRBV5-1	once	TRBJ1-3	CASSLGAVSGNTIYF	TGCGCCAGCAGCTTGGGGGCAGTCTCTGGAAACACCATATATTTT
TRBD1	TRBV5-4	-	TRBJ1-1	CASSLGSYRGGMNTEAFF	TGTGCCAGCAGCTTGGGTTCCTACAGGGGGGGGATGAACACTGAAGCTTTCTTT
-	TRBV3-1/TRBV3-2	once	TRBJ1-6	CASSQDRGGGSPLHF	TGTGCCAGCAGCCAAGATAGGGGGGGCGGTTCACCCCTCCACTTT
TRBD2	TRBV12-3/TRBV12-4	-	TRBJ2-5	CASSQAGVGTQYF	TGTGCCAGCAGCCAAGCGGGAGTTGGGACCCAGTACTTC
TRBD1	TRBV7-9	-	TRBJ2-7	CASSHGGQTYEQYF	TGTGCCAGCAGCCATGGGGGACAGACCTACGAGCAGTACTTC
-	TRBV3-1/TRBV3-2	-	TRBJ2-7	CASSRRQAYEQYF	TGTGCCAGCAGCCGACGACAAGCCTACGAGCAGTACTTC
TRBD2	TRBV5-1	once	TRBJ2-5	CASSWGKGGETQYF	TGCGCCAGCAGCTGGGGCAAGGGAGGGGAGACCCAGTACTTC